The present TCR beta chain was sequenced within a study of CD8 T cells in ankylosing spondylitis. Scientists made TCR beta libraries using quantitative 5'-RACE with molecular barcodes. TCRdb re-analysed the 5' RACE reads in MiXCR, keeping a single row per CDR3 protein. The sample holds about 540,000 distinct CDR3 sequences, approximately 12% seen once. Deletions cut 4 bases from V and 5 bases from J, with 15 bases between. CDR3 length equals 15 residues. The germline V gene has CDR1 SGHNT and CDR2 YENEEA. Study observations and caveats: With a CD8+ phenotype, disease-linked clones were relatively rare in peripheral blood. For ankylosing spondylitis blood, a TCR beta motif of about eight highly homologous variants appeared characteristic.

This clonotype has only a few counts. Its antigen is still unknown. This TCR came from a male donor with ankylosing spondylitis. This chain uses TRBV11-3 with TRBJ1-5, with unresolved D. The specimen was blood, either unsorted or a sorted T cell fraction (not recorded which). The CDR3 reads CASSSLDPKDQPQHF. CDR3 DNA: TGTGCCAGCAGCTCTTTAGATCCAAAGGATCAGCCCCAGCATTTT.